Presented here are 17 T cell receptor beta chains from one specimen sequenced in a study of T cells in Graves' hyperthyroidism and ophthalmopathy. From RNA transcripts, TCR beta CDR3 regions were amplified. Using the HTBI primer set, a first-round RT-PCR was run on the TCR CDR3. Via MiXCR, TCRdb re-called the multiplex PCR reads, giving one row per CDR3 protein. The profile shows approximately 510,000 distinct CDR3 sequences, roughly 20% of them singletons. The sequenced sample consisted of blood. The receptors were gathered from a young man with Graves' hyperthyroidism.

In this sample, this clonotype turned up a few times. This chain uses TRBV2 with TRBJ2-7, with 7 bases aligning to TRBD1. Trimming took 5 bases from V and 4 from J; bases not matched to a gene: 11. The CDR3 contains 15 residues. Germline-derived CDR1 and CDR2 are SNHLY and FYNNEI. Here the CDR3 reads CASSPDRAFGYEQYF. The CDR3 DNA is TGTGCCAGCAGTCCTGACAGGGCCTTCGGGTACGAGCAGTACTTC.

In its sample, this clonotype was seen many times. The chain is built from TRBV28 and TRBJ1-2; 9 bases align to TRBD1. There are 17 residues in the CDR3. Germline values: CDR1 MDHEN, CDR2 SYDVKM. Trimming took 5 bases from V and 8 from J; bases not matched to a gene: 18. This CDR3 reads CASSPWTGEAQVRGYTF. The DNA for the CDR3 is TGTGCCAGCAGTCCATGGACAGGGGAGGCGCAAGTGAGAGGCTACACCTTC.

This clonotype was seen at least ten times. This rearrangement joins TRBV6-5 to TRBJ1-5, with 9 bases aligning to TRBD1. After removal of 9 bases from V and 7 bases from J, the junction contained 13 bases not matched to a gene. Germline V gives CDR1 MNHEY, CDR2 SVGAGI. CDR3 length: 15 residues. CDR3 DNA sequence: TGTGCCAGTACCGCCGGGACAGGGATTGGACAGCCCCAGCATTTT. Its protein is CASTAGTGIGQPQHF.

This clonotype was counted at least ten times. This chain joins TRBV2 and TRBJ1-3; the D is unclear. CDR3 length: 15 residues. Between the trimmed V and J ends, which lost 1 base and 3 bases, there was a span of 10 bases. The germline V gene has CDR1 SNHLY and CDR2 FYNNEI. The CDR3 DNA is TGTGCCAGCAGTGAAGGATTGGGGAGTGGAAACACCATATATTTT. Translated, it gives CASSEGLGSGNTIYF. Together with reference TRBV2 and TRBJ1-3, the CDR3 gives the full variable domain: EPEVTQTPSHQVTQMGQEVILRCVPISNHLYFYWYRQILGQKVEFLVSFYNNEISEKSEIFDDQFSVERPDGSNFTLKIRSTKLEDSAMYFCASSEGLGSGNTIYFGEGSWLTVV.

This clonotype was seen a handful of times. The chain combines TRBV11-1 with TRBJ1-2, with D hard to call. Trimming stripped 4 bases from V and 0 bases from J, with 15 bases between. The CDR3 has 16 residues. Looked up from germline, CDR1 is SGHAT and CDR2 is FQDESV (reference sequence). The CDR3 protein is CASSSLSMGANYGYTF. The CDR3 nucleotides read TGTGCCAGCAGCTCCTTGTCAATGGGAGCTAACTATGGCTACACCTTC.

This clonotype was seen ten or more times. The rearrangement uses TRBV7-6 and TRBJ2-5; maybe TRBD1 (6 bases). Germline V gene sequence: CDR1 SGHVS, CDR2 FNYEAQ. V was clipped by 1 base and J by 1 base, with 10 bases between them. The CDR3 has 15 amino acids. The chain's CDR3 is CASSLGWGPQETQYF. The CDR3 DNA is TGTGCCAGCAGCTTAGGTTGGGGGCCCCAAGAGACCCAGTACTTC. The whole variable domain, remainder taken from reference TRBV7-6 and TRBJ2-5, is GAGVSQSPRYKVTKRGQDVALRCDPISGHVSLYWYRQALGQGPEFLTYFNYEAQQDKSGLPNDRFSAERPEGSISTLTIQRTEQRDSAMYRCASSLGWGPQETQYFGPGTRLLVL.

This clonotype has more than one count but fewer than ten. V gene TRBV28 combines with J gene TRBJ2-7; D perhaps matches TRBD2 (5 bases). CDR1 is MDHEN, CDR2 SYDVKM, per germline. The length of the CDR3 is 13 residues. With 0 bases removed from V and 5 bases from J, the gap between germline ends came to 8 bases. In DNA form, the CDR3 reads TGTGCCAGCAGTTTATGGGGAGAGGACGAGCAGTACTTC. It codes for CASSLWGEDEQYF.

The CDR3 is CATNREGVKTEAFF. CDR3 nucleotides: TGTGCCACCAACCGAGAGGGCGTAAAGACTGAAGCTTTCTTT. The V and J genes are TRBV28 and TRBJ1-1, with no clear D. CDR1 MDHEN and CDR2 SYDVKM come from the germline V gene. V lost 10 bases and J lost 5, with 20 bases in between. The CDR3 extends over 14 amino acids.

This clonotype was detected many times. The chain uses TRBV2 and TRBJ2-4, with D unclear. CDR1 is SNHLY and CDR2 is FYNNEI in the germline V gene. This CDR3 has 12 amino acids. Between the trimmed V and J ends, which lost 6 bases and 5 bases, there was a span of 8 bases. This CDR3 is CASRAEENIQYF. The CDR3 coding sequence is TGTGCCAGCAGGGCAGAGGAAAACATTCAGTACTTC.

This chain uses TRBV5-1 with TRBJ2-2; D is ambiguous. There are 15 residues in the CDR3. Germline lookup yields CDR1 SGHRS and CDR2 YFSETQ. Trimming cost V 3 bases and J 3 bases, with 12 bases left between them. CDR3 loop: CASSSENKDTGELFF. CDR3 sequence (DNA): TGCGCCAGCAGCTCAGAAAACAAGGACACCGGGGAGCTGTTTTTT.

At least ten counts were recorded for this clonotype. The chain couples TRBV19 to TRBJ1-1; TRBD1 matches 8 bases. The V and J ends lost 7 bases and 5 bases, in that order; junction bases with no gene match: 6. Per germline, CDR1 LNHDA and CDR2 SQIVND (reference sequence). This CDR3 contains 13 residues. Here the CDR3 reads CASNQGALTEAFF. For the CDR3, the DNA is TGTGCCAGTAATCAGGGGGCTTTGACTGAAGCTTTCTTT.

This clonotype was counted a single time. V and J are TRBV20-1 and TRBJ1-1, with a possible D match to TRBD1 (5 bases). Germline V gives CDR1 DFQATT, CDR2 SNEGSKA (reference sequence). Trimming pared 5 bases from V and 0 bases from J, leaving 7 bases between. The CDR3 is 12 amino acids. As DNA, the CDR3 is TGCAGTGCTCGGGACTTGAACACTGAAGCTTTCTTT. The encoded protein is CSARDLNTEAFF.

This clonotype has at least ten counts. J is TRBJ2-7 and V is TRBV20-1; TRBD1 matches 7 bases. CDR3 length equals 13 residues. Unmatched junction bases numbered 6, after V lost 2 bases and J lost 5 bases. CDR1 and CDR2 (germline): DFQATT, SNEGSKA (reference sequence). The CDR3 protein is CSARPTGKNEQYF. DNA of the CDR3: TGCAGTGCTAGACCGACAGGGAAAAACGAGCAGTACTTC.

This clonotype was recorded many times. The chain joins TRBV20-1 to TRBJ2-5; D may correspond to TRBD1 or TRBD2 (5 bases each). The CDR3 is 13 residues long. The germline V and J ends were trimmed by 6 bases and 3 bases, with 14 bases remaining between them. Germline V lookup: CDR1 DFQATT, CDR2 SNEGSKA (reference sequence). The CDR3 DNA reads TGCAGTGCCGTGAGGCTGGGGGAAGAGACCCAGTACTTC. Translated, it gives CSAVRLGEETQYF.

V gene TRBV24-1 combines with J gene TRBJ2-5; D not certain. Germline CDR1 KGHDR, CDR2 SFDVKD. The ends were cut back, 2 bases at V and 0 bases at J, with 0 bases in the middle. The CDR3 totals 12 residues. CDR3: CATSDYQETQYF. The CDR3, as DNA: TGTGCCACCAGTGATTACCAAGAGACCCAGTACTTC.

This clonotype has a count of ten or more. The chain carries TRBV6-1 and TRBJ1-2; TRBD1 matches at 8 bases. V lost 7 bases and J lost 8; bases outside the gene matches: 18. Germline V gives CDR1 MNHNS, CDR2 SASEGT. The CDR3 sequence is 16 residues long. CDR3: CASTSFETGAKKGYTF. CDR3 DNA sequence: TGTGCCAGCACCTCGTTTGAGACAGGGGCCAAGAAGGGCTACACCTTC.

As to this clonotype: Mismatch with germline at one junction end may stem from a read error. The chain recombines TRBV6-1 with TRBJ2-7; D gene unclear. Germline V lookup: CDR1 MNHNS, CDR2 SASEGT. The CDR3 totals 11 residues. CDR3 DNA: TGTGCCAGCATCACCCTTTACGATCAGTACTTC. Translation: CASITLYDQYF.